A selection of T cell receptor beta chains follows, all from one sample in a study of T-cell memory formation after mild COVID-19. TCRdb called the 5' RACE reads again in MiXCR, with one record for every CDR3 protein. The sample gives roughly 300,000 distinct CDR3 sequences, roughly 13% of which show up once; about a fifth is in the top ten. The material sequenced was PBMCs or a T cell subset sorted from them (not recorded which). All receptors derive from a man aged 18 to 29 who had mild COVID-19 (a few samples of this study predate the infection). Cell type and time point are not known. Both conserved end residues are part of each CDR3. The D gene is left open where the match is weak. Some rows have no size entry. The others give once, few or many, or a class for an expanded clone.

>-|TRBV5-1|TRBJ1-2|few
TGCGCCAGCAGCTTGGAAGGGACCCTTTATGGCTACACCTTC
CASSLEGTLYGYTF
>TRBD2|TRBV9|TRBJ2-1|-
TGTGCCAGCAGCGTAGCGAGCGGGGGGGCCGCAAATGAGCAGTTCTTC
CASSVASGGAANEQFF
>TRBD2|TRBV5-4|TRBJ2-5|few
TGTGCCAGCAGCTTAGCTAGCGGGGGGCAGGGGACCCAGTACTTC
CASSLASGGQGTQYF
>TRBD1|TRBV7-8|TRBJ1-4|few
TGTGCCAGCAGCACCCGACAGGGGTCGGGTGAAAAACTGTTTTTT
CASSTRQGSGEKLFF
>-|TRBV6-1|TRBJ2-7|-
TGTGCCAGCAGGGACCCCACGGACGAGCAGTACTTC
CASRDPTDEQYF
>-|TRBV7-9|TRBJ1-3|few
TGTGCCAGCAGCTTAACAGGCCTCGTATATTTT
CASSLTGLVYF
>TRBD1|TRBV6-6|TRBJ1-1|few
TGTGCCAGCAGTGAGACAGGGATACTTAACACTGAAGCTTTCTTT
CASSETGILNTEAFF
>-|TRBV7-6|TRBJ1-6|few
TGTGCCAGCAGCTTGGGGATAAATAATTCACCCCTCCACTTT
CASSLGINNSPLHF
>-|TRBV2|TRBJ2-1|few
TGTGCCAGCGTGGTGATCGACAATGAGCAGTTCTTC
CASVVIDNEQFF
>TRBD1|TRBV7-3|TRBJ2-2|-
TGTGCCAGCAGCCGGACAGGGGTTTCCGGGGAGCTGTTTTTT
CASSRTGVSGELFF
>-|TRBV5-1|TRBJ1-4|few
TGCGCCAGCAAGATAACAGGGAGGAGTGAAAAACTGTTTTTT
CASKITGRSEKLFF
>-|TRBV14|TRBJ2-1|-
TGTGCCAGCAGCCAGGGTTACTACAATGAGCAGTTCTTC
CASSQGYYNEQFF
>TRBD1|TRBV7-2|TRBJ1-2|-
TGTGCCAGCACCTATCAAGGACAGGGGTATGGCTACACCTTC
CASTYQGQGYGYTF
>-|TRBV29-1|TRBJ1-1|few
TGCAGCGTTAAGAAGGGTCGAGGAACTGAAGCTTTCTTT
CSVKKGRGTEAFF
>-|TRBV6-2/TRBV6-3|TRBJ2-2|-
TGTGCCAGCCGACTCGTCTCGAGGCTGTTTTTT
CASRLVSRLFF
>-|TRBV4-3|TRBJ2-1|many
TGCGCCAGCAGCCAGTTCAGCTCCTACAATGAGCAGTTCTTC
CASSQFSSYNEQFF
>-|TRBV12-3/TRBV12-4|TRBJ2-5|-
TGTGCCAGCAGCCAAACAGGGATTGGGGAGACCCAGTACTTC
CASSQTGIGETQYF
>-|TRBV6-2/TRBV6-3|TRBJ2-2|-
TGTGCCAGCAGTTCCGGGGAGAGGACCGGGGAGCTGTTTTTT
CASSSGERTGELFF
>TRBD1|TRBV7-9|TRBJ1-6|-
TGTGCCAGCAGCCCCGGGACAGGGCATAATTCACCCCTCCACTTT
CASSPGTGHNSPLHF
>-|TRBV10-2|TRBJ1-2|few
TGCGCCAGCAGTCCCGTGGGTCTCACGTATGGCTACACCTTC
CASSPVGLTYGYTF
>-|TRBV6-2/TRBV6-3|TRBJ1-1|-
TGTGCCAGCAGTTACTCTCGGGGAGGCGACACTGAAGCTTTCTTT
CASSYSRGGDTEAFF
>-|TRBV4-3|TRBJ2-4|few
TGCGCCAGCAGCCCCGGGACCCCGGACATTCAGTACTTC
CASSPGTPDIQYF
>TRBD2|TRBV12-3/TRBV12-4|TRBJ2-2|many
TGTGCCAGCAGTTTACGACTAGCTGGCACCGGGGAGCTGTTTTTT
CASSLRLAGTGELFF
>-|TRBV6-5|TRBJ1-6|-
TGTGCCAGCAGTTACCTAGACTCCTCACCCCTCCACTTT
CASSYLDSSPLHF
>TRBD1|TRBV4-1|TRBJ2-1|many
TGCGCCAGCAGCCAAATTGCCGGGACAGGGAACAATGAGCAGTTCTTC
CASSQIAGTGNNEQFF
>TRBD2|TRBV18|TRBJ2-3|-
TGTGCCAGCTCACCGTCAGCGGGGGCGACTGATACGCAGTATTTT
CASSPSAGATDTQYF
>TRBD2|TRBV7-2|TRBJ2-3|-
TGTGCCAGCAGCCCCCGGGGACTAGCGCTAATAAATACGCAGTATTTT
CASSPRGLALINTQYF
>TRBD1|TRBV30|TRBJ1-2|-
TGTGCCTGGAGTCGAGGCGGACAGGTTAACTATGGCTACACCTTC
CAWSRGGQVNYGYTF
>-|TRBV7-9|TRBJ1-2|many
TGTGCCAGCAGCTTCGCCGACAGTACCGCCGGATACACCTTC
CASSFADSTAGYTF
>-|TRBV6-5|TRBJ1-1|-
TGTGCCAGCAGTTACTTAGGCGGGAACACTGAAGCTTTCTTT
CASSYLGGNTEAFF
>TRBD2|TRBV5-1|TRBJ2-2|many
TGCGCCAGCAGCTTTAGCGGGGCTCACACCGGGGAGCTGTTTTTT
CASSFSGAHTGELFF
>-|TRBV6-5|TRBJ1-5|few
TGTGCCAGCAGTGGCTTCTATAGCAATCAGCCCCAGCATTTT
CASSGFYSNQPQHF
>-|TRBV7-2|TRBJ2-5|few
TGTGCCAGCAGCTTAGCGGGGGCGTACCAAGAGACCCAGTACTTC
CASSLAGAYQETQYF
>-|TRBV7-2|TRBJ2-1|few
TGTGCCAGCAGCCCCAGGGGGGCCGGTGAGCAGTTCTTC
CASSPRGAGEQFF
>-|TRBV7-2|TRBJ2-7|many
TGTGCCAGCAGCTTAGTTCTGGCCTCCTACGAGCAGTACTTC
CASSLVLASYEQYF
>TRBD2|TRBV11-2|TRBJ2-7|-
TGTGCCAGCAGCCTAGCGGGGGGTAACTACGAGCAGTACTTC
CASSLAGGNYEQYF
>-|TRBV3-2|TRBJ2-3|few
TGTGCCACACCCGTGACTAGCGGGGGCGCAGATACGCAGTATTTT
CATPVTSGGADTQYF
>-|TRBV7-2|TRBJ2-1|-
TGTGCCAGCAGCTCCGTGCGGGGCTCCTACAATGAGCAGTTCTTC
CASSSVRGSYNEQFF
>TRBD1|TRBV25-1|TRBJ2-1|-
TGTGCCAGCAGTGCTCGGGACAGGGATTTTCAGTTCTTC
CASSARDRDFQFF
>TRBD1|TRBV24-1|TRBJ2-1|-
TGTGCCACCAGTGATGGGACAGGGGACAATGAGCAGTTCTTC
CATSDGTGDNEQFF